This T cell receptor (beta chain) was recovered during a study of regulatory T cells in long-lasting Graves disease. Notes on this clonotype: What it recognizes is unknown.

Germline trimming cut 5 bases from V and 3 bases from J; bases unmatched to any gene: 5. There are 15 residues in the CDR3. The germline V gene has CDR1 WNHNN and CDR2 SYGVQD (reference sequence). Time point here: newly diagnosed GD, antithyroid drugs for less than 3 months. Preparation of the TCR library used RNA extracted from PBMCs. To make TCR beta libraries, researchers used iRepertoire HTBI primers and Arm-PCR of CDR3 regions. TCRdb re-called the multiplex PCR reads through MiXCR, storing one row per CDR3 protein. The table shows hundreds of thousands of distinct CDR3 sequences, with about 16% occurring only once. The study's findings and limits: Owing to a sample size that was small, accuracy may have been reduced. Between persistent patients, 2,500 to 3,500 public clonotypes were shared, exceeding the roughly 1,000 shared between new patients.

Separately, the same data were catalogued under a study of T cells in Graves' hyperthyroidism and ophthalmopathy. That work states: From stable hyperthyroidism, ophthalmopathy was separated by a 13 V-J model. Median prediction lead before ophthalmopathy onset was roughly 6 months with the model.

The chain has TRBV10-1 and TRBJ2-5; 11 bases align to TRBD2. The receptor was derived from a woman aged 40 to 65 with Graves disease. Sequenced material: peripheral blood mononuclear cells (PBMCs), taken at new diagnosis, from a patient treated with antithyroid drugs. CDR3: CASSRGLAVEETQYF. The CDR3 DNA reads as TGCGCCAGCAGTCGGGGACTAGCGGTTGAAGAGACCCAGTACTTC.